This T cell receptor beta chain was recovered during a study of blood T cell repertoires in COVID-19. At the level of the study: Sites across the United States, Italy and Spain contributed samples from acute and convalescent COVID-19. Sources were T cells, B-cell-depleted T cells, or PBMCs; the material itself was cDNA or gDNA.

Authors' processing steps: Quantification of nucleated cells was approximated via reference gene primer amplification. Clones were read by immunoSEQ multiplex PCR, and TCRdb kept only the in-frame ones, dropping some. Clone size and V and J calls were adopted from that table, with D and trimming inferred from the DNA. The sample contains about 45,000 clones, 83% of which appear only once. Germline-derived CDR1 and CDR2 are SGHRS and YFSETQ. The V end lost 4 bases, the J end lost 0 bases, and 7 bases lay between the germline ends. The CDR3 runs to 14 residues. This clonotype was sampled from a man older than 75 in a cohort sampled during active COVID-19. Sample: peripheral blood. The J gene is TRBJ2-2, the V gene TRBV5-1; D ambiguous. The CDR3 DNA reads TGCGCCAGCAGCCTGACAACGAACACCGGGGAGCTGTTTTTT. It translates to CASSLTTNTGELFF.